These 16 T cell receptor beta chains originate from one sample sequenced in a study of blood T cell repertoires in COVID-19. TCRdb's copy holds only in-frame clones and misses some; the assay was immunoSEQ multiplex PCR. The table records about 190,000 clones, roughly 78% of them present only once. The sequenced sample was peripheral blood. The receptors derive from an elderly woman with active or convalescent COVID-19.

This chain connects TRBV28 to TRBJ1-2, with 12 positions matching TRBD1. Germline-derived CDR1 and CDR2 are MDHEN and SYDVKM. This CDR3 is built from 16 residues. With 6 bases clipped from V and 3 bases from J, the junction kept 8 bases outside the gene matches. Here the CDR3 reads CASSPGTGGLYYGYTF. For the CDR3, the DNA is TGTGCCAGCAGCCCCGGGACAGGGGGCCTCTACTATGGCTACACCTTC.

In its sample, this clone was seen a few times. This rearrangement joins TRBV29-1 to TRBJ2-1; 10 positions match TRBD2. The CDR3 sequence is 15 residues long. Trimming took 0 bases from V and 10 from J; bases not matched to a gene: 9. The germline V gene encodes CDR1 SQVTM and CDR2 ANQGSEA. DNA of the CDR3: TGCAGCGTTGAAGATCTTGGAGCGGGGGGGCTAGAGCAGTTCTTC. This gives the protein CSVEDLGAGGLEQFF.

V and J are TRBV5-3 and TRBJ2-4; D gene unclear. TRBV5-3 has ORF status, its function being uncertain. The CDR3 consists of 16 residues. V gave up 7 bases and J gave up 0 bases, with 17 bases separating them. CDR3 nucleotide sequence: TGTGCCAGAGCTCCCACCAGACTTCTAGCCAAAAACATTCAGTACTTC. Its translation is CARAPTRLLAKNIQYF.

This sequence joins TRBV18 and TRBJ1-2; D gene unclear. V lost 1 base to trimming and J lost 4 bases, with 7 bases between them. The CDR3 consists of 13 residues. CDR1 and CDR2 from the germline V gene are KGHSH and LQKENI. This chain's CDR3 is CASSPRGGYGYTF. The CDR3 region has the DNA TGTGCCAGCTCACCACGTGGAGGCTATGGCTACACCTTC.

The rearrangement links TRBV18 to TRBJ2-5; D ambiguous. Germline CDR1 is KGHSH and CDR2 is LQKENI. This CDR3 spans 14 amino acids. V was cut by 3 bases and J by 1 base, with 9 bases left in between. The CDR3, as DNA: TGTGCCAGCTCACCTCGACAAACCCAAGAGACCCAGTACTTC. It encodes CASSPRQTQETQYF. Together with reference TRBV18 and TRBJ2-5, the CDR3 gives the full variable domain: NAGVMQNPRHLVRRRGQEARLRCSPMKGHSHVYWYRQLPEEGLKFMVYLQKENIIDESGMPKERFSAEFPKEGPSILRIQQVVRGDSAAYFCASSPRQTQETQYFGPGTRLLVL.

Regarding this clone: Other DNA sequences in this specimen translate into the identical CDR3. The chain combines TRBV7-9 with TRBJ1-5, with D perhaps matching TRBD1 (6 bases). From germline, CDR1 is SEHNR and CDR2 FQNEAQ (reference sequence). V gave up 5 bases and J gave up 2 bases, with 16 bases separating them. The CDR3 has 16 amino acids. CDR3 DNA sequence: TGTGCCAGCAGCCCCGGGGGGGGGCTTGGCAATCAGCCCCAGCATTTT. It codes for CASSPGGGLGNQPQHF.

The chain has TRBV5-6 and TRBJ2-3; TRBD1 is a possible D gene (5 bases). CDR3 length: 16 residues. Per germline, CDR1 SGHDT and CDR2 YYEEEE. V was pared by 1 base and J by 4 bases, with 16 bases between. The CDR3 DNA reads TGTGCCAGCAGCTTGCGTTTAGGGGTCGGCGCAGATACGCAGTATTTT. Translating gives CASSLRLGVGADTQYF.

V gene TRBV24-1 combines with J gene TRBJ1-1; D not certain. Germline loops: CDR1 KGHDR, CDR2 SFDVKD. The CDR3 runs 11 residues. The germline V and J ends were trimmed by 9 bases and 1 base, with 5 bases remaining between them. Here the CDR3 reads CATRSNTEAFF. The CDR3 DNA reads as TGTGCCACCCGGTCGAACACTGAAGCTTTCTTT.

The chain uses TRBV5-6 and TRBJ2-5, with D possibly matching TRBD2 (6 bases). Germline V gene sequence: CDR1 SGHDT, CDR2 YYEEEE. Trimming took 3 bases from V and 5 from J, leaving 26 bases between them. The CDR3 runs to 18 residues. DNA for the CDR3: TGTGCCAGCAGCTCAATAGCGGCCGGGGCCGGCAAGAGGGAGACCCAGTACTTC. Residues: CASSSIAAGAGKRETQYF.

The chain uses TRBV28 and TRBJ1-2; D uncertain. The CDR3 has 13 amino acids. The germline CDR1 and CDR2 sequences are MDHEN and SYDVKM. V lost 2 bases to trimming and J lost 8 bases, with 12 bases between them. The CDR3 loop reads CASSLERAGGYTF. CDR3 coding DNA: TGTGCCAGCAGTTTAGAGAGAGCGGGAGGCTACACCTTC.

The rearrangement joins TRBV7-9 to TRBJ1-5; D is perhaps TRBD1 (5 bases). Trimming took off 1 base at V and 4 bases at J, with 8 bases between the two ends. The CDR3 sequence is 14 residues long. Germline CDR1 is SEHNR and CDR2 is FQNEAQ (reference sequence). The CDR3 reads CASSLEGKNQPQHF. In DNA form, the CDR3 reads TGTGCCAGCAGCTTAGAGGGGAAGAATCAGCCCCAGCATTTT.

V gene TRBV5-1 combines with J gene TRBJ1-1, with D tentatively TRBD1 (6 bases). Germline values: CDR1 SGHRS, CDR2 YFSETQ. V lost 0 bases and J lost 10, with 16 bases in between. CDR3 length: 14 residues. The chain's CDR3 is CASSLDGQGIGAFF. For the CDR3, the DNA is TGCGCCAGCAGCTTGGACGGGCAGGGGATAGGAGCTTTCTTT.

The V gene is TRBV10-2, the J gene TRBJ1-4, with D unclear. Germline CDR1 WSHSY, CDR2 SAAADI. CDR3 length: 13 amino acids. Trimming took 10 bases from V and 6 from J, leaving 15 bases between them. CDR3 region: CATGSGVDEKLFF. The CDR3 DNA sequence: TGCGCCACCGGATCGGGAGTAGATGAAAAACTGTTTTTT.

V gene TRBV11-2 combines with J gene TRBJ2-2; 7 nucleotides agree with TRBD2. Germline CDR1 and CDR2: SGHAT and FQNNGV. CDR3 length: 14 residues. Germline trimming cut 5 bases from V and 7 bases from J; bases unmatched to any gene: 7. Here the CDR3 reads CASSLPTSHGELFF. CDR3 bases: TGTGCCAGCAGCCTCCCGACTAGCCACGGGGAGCTGTTTTTT.

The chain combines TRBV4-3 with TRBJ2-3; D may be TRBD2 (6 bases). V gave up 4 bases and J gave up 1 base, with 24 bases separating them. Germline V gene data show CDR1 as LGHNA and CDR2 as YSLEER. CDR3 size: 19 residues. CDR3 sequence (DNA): TGCGCCAGCAGCCTAACCCCCGACCTTGGGGTAGCGGGCACAGATACGCAGTATTTT. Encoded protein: CASSLTPDLGVAGTDTQYF.

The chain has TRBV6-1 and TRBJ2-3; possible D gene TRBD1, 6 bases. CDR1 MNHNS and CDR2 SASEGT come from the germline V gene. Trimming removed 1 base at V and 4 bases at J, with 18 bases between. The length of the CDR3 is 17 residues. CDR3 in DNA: TGTGCCAGCAGTGAAGGACCGGGTATGTCAGGGGCAGATACGCAGTATTTT. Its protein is CASSEGPGMSGADTQYF.